This TCR beta chain was retrieved from a study of beta chain features in type 1 diabetes (dated by TCRdb to the late 2010s). With regard to the full study: No differences in mean age, gender distribution, total cell number or subset yield were found between patients and healthy donors. In the study, TCRB repertoires of sorted circulating CD4+ T cell subsets from recently diagnosed type 1 diabetes patients were compared with those of matched healthy donors. Regulatory and stem cell-like memory subsets were obtained from only 8 patients and roughly 8 healthy donors, while naive and central memory subsets were obtained from all 30 or so donors. A total of 100 million to 140 million sorted cells were examined across all samples, and the number of cells per subset was strongly correlated with RNA yield.

Findings and caveats that apply to the study as a whole: Shorter templates might have been favored by PCR, but patient and control samples were amplified and corrected together, so both groups would have been affected equally by any skew. Because the HLA sub-analyses included only small numbers of individuals, any influence of HLA type on TCRB rearrangement was left unresolved. In all four CD4+ subsets, TCRB CDR3 length was moderately but significantly shorter in type 1 diabetes patients. Sequencing cDNA rather than genomic DNA could over-represent highly expressing activated cells, although activation and CD3 levels did not differ between groups. At VDJ recombination sites, patients with type 1 diabetes made fewer insertions and deleted more nucleotides, a pattern implying thymic rearrangement abnormalities. Naive, central memory and regulatory TCRB repertoires appeared to be more alike among patients than among healthy donors.

A single peripheral blood draw of around 0.11 L on average was collected from each donor into heparinised tubes. A BD FACSAria II and a panel including CD45RO, CCR7, CD25, CD127, CD95 and CD27 were used to sort naive, central memory, regulatory and stem cell-like memory CD4+ T cells. Purity was above 95% for every sorted population. Right away, PBMCs were isolated by Lymphoprep density gradient centrifugation and were stained directly, with no culture step. So that batch effects would be minimized, each experiment stained and sorted samples in pairs, pairing one healthy donor with one patient. All of the isolated RNA was reverse transcribed with the High Capacity cDNA Reverse Transcription Kit, so expressed TCRB transcripts were sequenced. Deep immunoSEQ sequencing was applied to naive, central memory and regulatory T cell samples, giving an average of around 3.8 million total reads per sample. Sorted cells were lysed in RLT buffer and RNA was extracted with DNase-treated RNeasy Micro or Mini kits, depending on cell number. Each cell subset was processed on its own to prevent cross-contamination, while patient and healthy donor samples were processed together. The immunoSEQ multiplex PCR was used to amplify TCRB sequences from cDNA, generating 87-bp fragments that spanned the CDR3 region. Amplicons were sequenced on the Illumina HiSeq platform. The original pipeline was this. PCR bias was corrected computationally using synthetic template baselines, and reads within Hamming distance 2 were collapsed, with unmergeable singletons discarded. Reads were aligned against IMGT to assign V, D and J genes, CDR3 length and insertions or deletions at six rearrangement sites. Within each subset, clonotype counts were normalized to sorted cell number, and only after that were true diversity and Gini coefficients computed with the tcR R package. The overlap coefficient, calculated on TCRB nucleotide sequences, was used to quantify repertoire sharing. Out-of-frame TCRB sequences from naive cells were analyzed as a proxy for the pre-selection repertoire. TCRdb mirrors the immuneACCESS table, restricted to in-frame sequences. Some clones are absent from its copies; in checked studies, under half trace to an unresolved V gene, and the reason for the others is unknown. V, J and clone size were drawn from that table, and D and trimming were deduced from the DNA. This sample is represented by hundreds of thousands of clones; over 14% of them were singletons. Clones ranked in the top ten supply less than 0.02% of the sample.

This clone appeared a few times. Its antigen remains unidentified. One base away there is no much larger clone; base qualities are not given. This sample includes further DNA sequences coding for the same CDR3. Sequences SGHNT (CDR1) and YYREEE (CDR2) are obtained from the germline V gene (reference sequence). The CDR3, from cysteine to phenylalanine, totals 14 residues. Only the CDR3 region is kept as DNA, spanning 42 bases read in frame from base 1. V has 4 bases trimmed and J has 3 bases trimmed; junction bases matching no gene number 4. The sequence joins TRBV5-4 to TRBJ2-5; 9 central bases correspond to TRBD1. The receptor was isolated from a man aged 18 to 29 with type 1 diabetes. Material: naive CD4+ T cells from blood. The sample's cell subset or site label, decoded: true naive CD4+ T cells. The sequence in DNA is TGTGCCAGCAGCCTGGGACAGGGAGAAGAGACCCAGTACTTC. Its protein product is CASSLGQGEETQYF. Reference TRBV5-4 and TRBJ2-5 genes cover what lies past the CDR3, so the full variable domain is ETGVTQSPTHLIKTRGQQVTLRCSSQSGHNTVSWYQQALGQGPQFIFQYYREEENGRGNFPPRFSGLQFPNYSSELNVNALELDDSALYLCASSLGQGEETQYFGPGTRLLVL.